Listed here are 32 T cell receptor beta chains from one sample, sequenced in a study of CD8 T cells in ankylosing spondylitis. TCRdb reanalysed the 5' RACE reads using MiXCR and keeps one entry per CDR3 protein. The data contain roughly 280,000 distinct CDR3 sequences, around 18% of them singletons. The sequenced sample consisted of blood, either unsorted or a sorted T cell fraction (not recorded which). The receptors were sampled from a male donor with ankylosing spondylitis or in good health (not recorded which).

This clonotype was seen repeatedly, ten times or more. V usage is TRBV5-1 and J usage is TRBJ2-5; 7 bases match TRBD2. Per the germline V gene, CDR1 is SGHRS and CDR2 is YFSETQ. The length of the CDR3 is 13 residues. Trimming cost V 4 bases and J 4 bases; bases outside gene matches: 4. CDR3 coding DNA: TGCGCCAGCAGCGGGAGGGGACGAGAGACCCAGTACTTC. This sequence encodes CASSGRGRETQYF.

The rearrangement joins TRBV7-9 to TRBJ2-3; TRBD2 aligns across 9 bases. CDR1 is SEHNR and CDR2 is FQNEAQ in the germline V gene (reference sequence). The CDR3 runs 16 residues. Trimming cost V 5 bases and J 1 base; bases outside gene matches: 7. CDR3 region: CASSTSGRSRTDTQYF. CDR3 DNA: TGTGCCAGCAGCACCAGCGGGAGGTCTCGCACAGATACGCAGTATTTT. The full variable domain, rest sourced from reference TRBV7-9 and TRBJ2-3, is DTGVSQNPRHKITKRGQNVTFRCDPISEHNRLYWYRQTLGQGPEFLTYFQNEAQLEKSRLLSDRFSAERPKGSFSTLEIQRTEQGDSAMYLCASSTSGRSRTDTQYFGPGTRLTVL.

V and J are TRBV12-3 or TRBV12-4 and TRBJ1-2, with D perhaps TRBD1 (6 bases). Trimming took 1 base from V and 7 from J, leaving 10 bases between them. The CDR3 runs 13 residues. The CDR3 nucleotides read TGTGCCAGCAGTTTAGGGGGGGCCACTGGCTACACCTTC. It yields the protein CASSLGGATGYTF.

This clonotype was detected ten times or more. V gene TRBV3-1 combines with J gene TRBJ1-1; D is unclear. Trimming pared 5 bases from V and 4 bases from J, leaving 8 bases between. The CDR3 is 12 residues long. The germline CDR1 and CDR2 sequences are LGHDT and YNNKEL (reference sequence). CDR3 nucleotide sequence: TGTGCCAGCAGCGGCGGGTTCACTGAAGCTTTCTTT. Its protein product is CASSGGFTEAFF.

Details on this clonotype: A junction boundary mismatches the germline segment, possibly from a read error. The genes are TRBV7-9 and TRBJ2-3, with 8 nucleotides matching TRBD1. The germline V gene has CDR1 SEHNR and CDR2 FQNEAQ (reference sequence). The CDR3 length is 16 residues. Written as DNA, the CDR3 is TGTGCCATCAGCTTCGGGACAGGCCTGCGGGCAGATACGCAGTATTTT. Its translation: CAISFGTGLRADTQYF.

This chain links TRBV7-9 with TRBJ2-3; D not resolved. Germline V lookup: CDR1 SEHNR, CDR2 FQNEAQ (reference sequence). The CDR3 has 16 residues. The V and J ends lost 4 bases and 0 bases respectively, with 14 bases between them. CDR3 bases: TGTGCCAGCAGCTCCCCTGCGGCAACTAGCACAGATACGCAGTATTTT. Its translation is CASSSPAATSTDTQYF. Complete variable domain (other parts from reference TRBV7-9 and TRBJ2-3): DTGVSQNPRHKITKRGQNVTFRCDPISEHNRLYWYRQTLGQGPEFLTYFQNEAQLEKSRLLSDRFSAERPKGSFSTLEIQRTEQGDSAMYLCASSSPAATSTDTQYFGPGTRLTVL.

This clonotype was observed a few times. The chain employs TRBV24-1 and TRBJ1-2, with 10 nucleotides matching TRBD1. Germline-derived CDR1 and CDR2 are KGHDR and SFDVKD. The CDR3 covers 16 residues. The V gene end was trimmed by 5 bases and the J gene end by 4 bases; junction bases not matched to a gene: 9. This CDR3 reads CATSGGGQGFTYGYTF. CDR3 in DNA: TGTGCCACCAGTGGCGGGGGACAGGGGTTCACCTATGGCTACACCTTC.

This clonotype has just a few counts. The chain is built from TRBV11-2 and TRBJ2-1; D remains ambiguous. Germline CDR1 SGHAT, CDR2 FQNNGV. This CDR3 is 13 amino acids long. V lost 0 bases and J 11 bases, leaving 11 bases between the germline ends. The CDR3 region has the DNA TGTGCCAGCAGCTTAGATCTCTGGGGAAAGCAGTTCTTC. Encoded protein: CASSLDLWGKQFF.

The chain links TRBV5-1 to TRBJ2-5; no firm D call. The CDR3 covers 16 residues. In germline, CDR1 is SGHRS, CDR2 YFSETQ. V lost 1 base and J lost 1, with 14 bases in between. The CDR3 DNA sequence: TGCGCCAGCAGCTTGAGAACTCTAGACTCCCAAGAGACCCAGTACTTC. Its protein product is CASSLRTLDSQETQYF.

CDR3 bases: TGTGCCAGCAGCGGGTTGGGGACCACACTTTCCACTGAAGCTTTCTTT. Amino acids: CASSGLGTTLSTEAFF. V and J are TRBV7-9 and TRBJ1-1, with D perhaps TRBD1 (5 bases). This CDR3 is built from 16 residues. Germline V CDR1 and CDR2: SEHNR, FQNEAQ (reference sequence). Trimming cost V 5 bases and J 4 bases, with 20 bases left between them. The variable domain in full, completed from reference TRBV7-9 and TRBJ1-1, reads DTGVSQNPRHKITKRGQNVTFRCDPISEHNRLYWYRQTLGQGPEFLTYFQNEAQLEKSRLLSDRFSAERPKGSFSTLEIQRTEQGDSAMYLCASSGLGTTLSTEAFFGQGTRLTVV.

The chain couples TRBV12-3 or TRBV12-4 to TRBJ2-1; weak D call: TRBD2 (6 bases). This CDR3 comprises 15 residues. V was clipped by 5 bases and J by 6 bases, with 17 bases between them. DNA for the CDR3: TGTGCCAGCAGTCTCAACGGCGGGGCGGTCAATGAGCAGTTCTTC. Its protein product is CASSLNGGAVNEQFF.

Comment on this clonotype: A read error may account for a junction end that differs from germline. The chain couples TRBV5-1 to TRBJ1-6, with D unresolved. The V gene's germline CDR1 is SGHRS and CDR2 YFSETQ. The CDR3 covers 13 residues. CDR3 nucleotide sequence: TGCGTCAGCAGCCGAGCAGACAATTCACCCCTCCACTTT. Translation: CVSSRADNSPLHF.

This clonotype was picked up a small number of times. The chain links TRBV29-1 to TRBJ2-1; 12 bases align to TRBD2. CDR1 is SQVTM, CDR2 ANQGSEA, per germline. The V segment lost 1 base and the J segment 0 bases; nucleotides outside the gene matches: 4. The CDR3 spans 17 residues. CDR3 sequence reads: CSVEALAGGSSYNEQFF. CDR3 DNA sequence: TGCAGCGTTGAAGCTCTAGCGGGAGGGAGCTCCTACAATGAGCAGTTCTTC.

This clonotype was detected a few times. The V and J genes are TRBV20-1 and TRBJ2-5, with 11 bases fitting TRBD1. Germline V CDR1 and CDR2: DFQATT, SNEGSKA (reference sequence). This CDR3 contains 16 residues. V lost 0 bases, J lost 4 bases, and 7 bases stayed unmatched. Written as DNA, the CDR3 is TGCAGTGCTAGAGACCCGGGACAGGGGGTGACAGAGACCCAGTACTTC. Translating gives CSARDPGQGVTETQYF.

The J gene is TRBJ1-5, the V gene TRBV13; TRBD1 is a possible D gene (6 bases). The CDR3 loop spans 19 amino acids. Trimming cost V 5 bases and J 2 bases, with 25 bases left between them. Germline lookup yields CDR1 PRHDT and CDR2 FYEKMQ (reference sequence). The CDR3 here is CASSAGRKQGPYGNQPQHF. The CDR3 DNA reads as TGTGCCAGCAGCGCCGGACGGAAACAGGGACCTTACGGCAATCAGCCCCAGCATTTT.

The chain carries TRBV2 and TRBJ2-1, with D hard to call. Germline loops: CDR1 SNHLY, CDR2 FYNNEI. V gave up 7 bases and J gave up 5 bases, with 9 bases separating them. This CDR3 has 12 amino acids. The CDR3 DNA sequence: TGTGCCAGCACCGAGCTGAACAATGAGCAGTTCTTC. Translation gives CASTELNNEQFF.

The chain's CDR3 is CASSAGLAGGIGELFF. Written as DNA, the CDR3 is TGTGCCAGTAGTGCCGGACTAGCGGGAGGGATCGGGGAGCTGTTTTTT. V and J are TRBV19 and TRBJ2-2; 15 bases align to TRBD2. V lost 5 bases, J lost 7 bases, and 5 bases stayed unmatched. The length of the CDR3 is 16 residues. Germline V gene lookup returns CDR1 LNHDA and CDR2 SQIVND (reference sequence).

This clonotype showed up just a few times. The rearrangement uses TRBV5-4 and TRBJ1-2; D might be TRBD1 (5 bases). CDR1 is SGHNT, CDR2 YYREEE, per germline (reference sequence). V lost 0 bases to trimming and J lost 3 bases, with 9 bases between them. CDR3 length equals 14 residues. CDR3 residues: CASSLVGADYGYTF. CDR3 nucleotide sequence: TGTGCCAGCAGCTTGGTAGGGGCTGACTATGGCTACACCTTC.

This clonotype was seen many times. The genes are TRBV5-1 and TRBJ2-3, with 7 bases matching TRBD1. The CDR3 is 17 amino acids. Germline trimming cut 0 bases from V and 2 bases from J; bases unmatched to any gene: 9. CDR1 SGHRS and CDR2 YFSETQ come from the germline V gene. The CDR3: CASSLGPGQAATDTQYF. DNA for the CDR3: TGCGCCAGCAGCTTGGGACCCGGACAGGCCGCCACAGATACGCAGTATTTT.

This clonotype was detected only a few times. This sequence joins TRBV6-1 and TRBJ1-5, with D unclear. The germline V and J ends were trimmed by 4 bases and 4 bases, with 14 bases remaining between them. Germline values: CDR1 MNHNS, CDR2 SASEGT. This CDR3 has 15 amino acids. The CDR3 loop reads CASSGRVSSNQPQHF. The CDR3 bases are TGTGCCAGCAGTGGGCGGGTTTCCTCGAATCAGCCCCAGCATTTT.

This clonotype was counted only a few times. The chain carries TRBV3-1 and TRBJ1-1; D ambiguous. Germline lookup yields CDR1 LGHDT and CDR2 YNNKEL (reference sequence). The CDR3 loop spans 14 amino acids. V was pared by 3 bases and J by 1 base, with 9 bases between. Here the CDR3 reads CASSQSDTNTEAFF. The CDR3, as DNA: TGTGCCAGCAGCCAGTCTGACACGAACACTGAAGCTTTCTTT.

This clonotype was counted only a few times. This sequence joins TRBV7-7 and TRBJ2-7; the match to TRBD1 covers 7 bases. CDR3 size: 14 residues. CDR1 is SSHAT, CDR2 FNYEAQ, per germline (reference sequence). Here the CDR3 DNA reads TGTGCTAGCAGCTTAGACTACAGGGGCTACGAGCAGTACGTC. Its protein product is CASSLDYRGYEQYV.

Many counts were recorded for this clonotype. The chain is built from TRBV18 and TRBJ1-2; D is uncertain. Germline CDR1 and CDR2: KGHSH and LQKENI. This CDR3 comprises 13 residues. V lost 2 bases, J lost 4 bases, and 8 bases lay in between. The CDR3 region has the DNA TGTGCCAGCTCACCAAGAGAGAGCTATGGCTACACCTTC. Its translation is CASSPRESYGYTF.

This clonotype came up a few times. The V and J genes are TRBV20-1 and TRBJ2-1; 9 nucleotides align to TRBD2. Unmatched junction bases numbered 11, after V lost 5 bases and J lost 6 bases. The CDR3 contains 15 residues. CDR1 is DFQATT and CDR2 is SNEGSKA in the germline V gene (reference sequence). CDR3 sequence: CSAPLSGRPPNEQFF. DNA for the CDR3: TGCAGTGCTCCCCTCAGCGGGAGGCCCCCCAATGAGCAGTTCTTC.

CDR3 sequence: CASLGSLPPYNEQFF. CDR3 nucleotide sequence: TGTGCCAGCTTGGGGTCCCTTCCCCCCTACAATGAGCAGTTCTTC. The chain is built from TRBV28 and TRBJ2-1, with no clear D. The germline V gene has CDR1 MDHEN and CDR2 SYDVKM. Trimming removed 8 bases at V and 2 bases at J, with 16 bases between. This CDR3 is 15 amino acids long. Using reference TRBV28 and TRBJ2-1 for the parts outside the CDR3, the full variable domain is DVKVTQSSRYLVKRTGEKVFLECVQDMDHENMFWYRQDPGLGLRLIYFSYDVKMKEKGDIPEGYSVSREKKERFSLILESASTNQTSMYLCASLGSLPPYNEQFFGPGTRLTVL.

The sample holds a few counts of this clonotype. The rearrangement joins TRBV28 to TRBJ1-5; a weak D match, TRBD1 (5 bases). The CDR3 length is 15 residues. The germline V gene encodes CDR1 MDHEN and CDR2 SYDVKM. V gave up 4 bases and J gave up 3 bases, with 13 bases separating them. DNA of the CDR3: TGTGCCAGCAGTTCAACTCAGGGTCCCAATCAGCCCCAGCATTTT. Its protein is CASSSTQGPNQPQHF.

The chain carries TRBV7-9 and TRBJ1-1, with D tentatively TRBD1 (5 bases). The V gene's germline CDR1 is SEHNR and CDR2 FQNEAQ (reference sequence). The CDR3 consists of 14 residues. Trimming took off 1 base at V and 5 bases at J, with 11 bases between the two ends. CDR3 loop: CASSLGGLGTEAFF. The CDR3, as DNA: TGTGCCAGCAGCTTAGGGGGGTTAGGAACTGAAGCTTTCTTT. Filled out from reference TRBV7-9 and TRBJ1-1, the complete variable domain reads DTGVSQNPRHKITKRGQNVTFRCDPISEHNRLYWYRQTLGQGPEFLTYFQNEAQLEKSRLLSDRFSAERPKGSFSTLEIQRTEQGDSAMYLCASSLGGLGTEAFFGQGTRLTVV.

This clonotype was observed a handful of times. CDR3 in amino acids: CSVDQGGGHTEAFF. The CDR3 region has the DNA TGCAGCGTTGATCAGGGGGGGGGGCACACTGAAGCTTTCTTT. This chain connects TRBV29-1 to TRBJ1-1; 7 nucleotides agree with TRBD1. The CDR3 has 14 amino acids. V was pared by 3 bases and J by 3 bases, with 7 bases of the junction left unmatched. Looked up from germline, CDR1 is SQVTM and CDR2 is ANQGSEA.

This clonotype has only a few counts. This rearrangement joins TRBV20-1 to TRBJ2-1; TRBD2 matches at 10 bases. CDR3 length: 15 residues. Losses at the gene ends were 6 bases for V and 0 bases for J; bases not matched to a gene: 5. From germline, CDR1 is DFQATT and CDR2 SNEGSKA (reference sequence). CDR3 bases: TGCAGTGCGGAAGGACTAGCGGACTCCTACAATGAGCAGTTCTTC. It yields the protein CSAEGLADSYNEQFF.

A few counts support this clonotype. The rearrangement uses TRBV20-1 and TRBJ1-2, with TRBD1 matching over 8 bases. J gave up 8 bases and V 2 bases, and 10 bases lay outside the gene matches. This CDR3 region has 14 residues. Per the germline V gene, CDR1 is DFQATT and CDR2 is SNEGSKA (reference sequence). As DNA, the CDR3 is TGCAGTGCTAGACGGGCCAGGGGGCGCATCGGCTACACCTTC. It is translated as CSARRARGRIGYTF.

This clonotype was seen a few times. The chain combines TRBV12-3 or TRBV12-4 with TRBJ2-1; unclear D gene. Trimming left V 6 bases short and J 0 bases short, with 12 bases between. This CDR3 is built from 15 residues. The CDR3 protein is CASSRLRGSYNEQFF. The CDR3 DNA follows: TGTGCCAGCAGCCGCCTGCGAGGCTCCTACAATGAGCAGTTCTTC.

The table lists this clonotype with a few counts. This chain links TRBV12-3 or TRBV12-4 with TRBJ2-3, with a weak D call TRBD2 (7 bases). The V end was cut by 0 bases, the J end by 4 bases, with 11 bases between. The length of the CDR3 is 15 residues. The DNA for the CDR3 is TGTGCCAGCAGTTTAGCGGAGGGGGGGCCAGATACGCAGTATTTT. Translation: CASSLAEGGPDTQYF.